Below are 31 T cell receptor beta chains sequenced from a single sample in a study of brain T cells in children with intractable seizures. The sample's time point: blood from clinic visit 5 months post-surgery; TSC patient then seizure free. Method: immunoSEQ multiplex PCR; TCRdb's copy keeps in-frame clones and lacks some. The sample holds 340,000 or so clones, roughly 92% seen once. The sequenced sample was peripheral blood, obtained less than 6 months after surgery. These receptors all come from a boy in the first two years of life with tuberous sclerosis and intractable seizures.

CDR3 DNA: TGTGCCAGCTTCCGGGACAAGCTATACAAGCAGTACTTC. It yields the protein CASFRDKLYKQYF. The chain carries TRBV2 and TRBJ2-7; D may be TRBD1 (6 bases). Germline V gene lookup returns CDR1 SNHLY and CDR2 FYNNEI. The CDR3 has 13 residues. V lost 8 bases, J lost 8 bases, and 19 bases lay in between.

The rearrangement joins TRBV9 to TRBJ1-3, with 10 bases matching TRBD1. CDR3 length equals 16 residues. V shed 0 bases and J 1 base; nucleotides not matched to a gene: 1. Germline V gene sequence: CDR1 SGDLS, CDR2 YYNGEE. The chain's CDR3 is CASSVGTGGSGNTIYF. The CDR3 bases are TGTGCCAGCAGCGTAGGGACAGGGGGTTCTGGAAACACCATATATTTT.

This rearrangement joins TRBV4-2 to TRBJ1-6, with a weak D call TRBD1 (5 bases). This CDR3 has 16 residues. Between the trimmed V and J ends, which lost 0 bases and 6 bases, there was a span of 12 bases. Germline V lookup: CDR1 LGHNA, CDR2 YNFKEQ. This chain's CDR3 is CASSQETTVLNSPLHF. CDR3 coding DNA: TGTGCCAGCAGCCAAGAGACGACAGTCCTTAATTCACCCCTCCACTTT.

J is TRBJ2-5 and V is TRBV5-1, with D tentatively TRBD2 (6 bases). CDR1 is SGHRS and CDR2 is YFSETQ in the germline V gene. The CDR3 runs 15 residues. Trimming stripped 1 base from V and 2 bases from J, with 12 bases between. This CDR3 reads CASSLIRREQETQYF. The CDR3 region has the DNA TGCGCCAGCAGCTTGATCCGACGGGAGCAAGAGACCCAGTACTTC.

This rearrangement joins TRBV6-4 to TRBJ2-3, with TRBD2 as a possible D gene (6 bases). Germline lookup yields CDR1 MRHNA and CDR2 SNTAGT. The CDR3 loop spans 14 amino acids. Trimming stripped 6 bases from V and 0 bases from J, with 10 bases between. In DNA form, the CDR3 reads TGTGCCAGCAGCCCACTAGCAAGCACAGATACGCAGTATTTT. Its translation: CASSPLASTDTQYF.

This clone was seen a handful of times. The chain uses TRBV30 and TRBJ1-5; D is ambiguous. The CDR3 extends over 13 amino acids. The V end lost 0 bases, the J end lost 3 bases, and 6 bases lay between the germline ends. Germline lookup yields CDR1 GTSNPN and CDR2 SVGIG (reference sequence). Here the CDR3 DNA reads TGTGCCTGGAGTGTAAAAGACAATCAGCCCCAGCATTTT. Translating gives CAWSVKDNQPQHF. Full variable domain (rest looked up from reference TRBV30 and TRBJ1-5): SQTIHQWPATLVQPVGSPLSLECTVEGTSNPNLYWYRQAAGRGLQLLFYSVGIGQISSEVPQNLSASRPQDRQFILSSKKLLLSDSGFYLCAWSVKDNQPQHFGDGTRLSIL.

V gene TRBV4-2 combines with J gene TRBJ2-7; unclear D gene. The CDR3 is made up of 12 amino acids. Trimming removed 0 bases from V and 4 bases from J, with 4 bases in between. Per the germline V gene, CDR1 is LGHNA and CDR2 is YNFKEQ. Here the CDR3 DNA reads TGTGCCAGCAGCCAAGATGGGTACGAGCAGTACTTC. Amino acid sequence: CASSQDGYEQYF.

This clone was detected only once. The chain employs TRBV7-6 and TRBJ2-7; D is unresolved. Germline V CDR1 and CDR2: SGHVS, FNYEAQ. Trimming pared 3 bases from V and 8 bases from J, leaving 14 bases between. This CDR3 region has 13 residues. The CDR3 DNA reads as TGTGCCAGCAGCTTGGGCCTCGGGCCAAAGCAGTACTTC. Amino acids: CASSLGLGPKQYF. The full variable domain, completed using reference TRBV7-6 and TRBJ2-7, is GAGVSQSPRYKVTKRGQDVALRCDPISGHVSLYWYRQALGQGPEFLTYFNYEAQQDKSGLPNDRFSAERPEGSISTLTIQRTEQRDSAMYRCASSLGLGPKQYFGPGTRLTVT.

This sequence joins TRBV7-9 and TRBJ2-3; 9 nucleotides align to TRBD1. The CDR3 has 14 amino acids. Germline loops: CDR1 SEHNR, CDR2 FQNEAQ (reference sequence). V trimming: 4 bases; J trimming: 3 bases; junction bases outside the gene matches: 2. In DNA form, the CDR3 reads TGTGCCAGCAGCTCCGGACAGGGGACAGATACGCAGTATTTT. This gives the protein CASSSGQGTDTQYF.

This chain connects TRBV6-6 to TRBJ1-2, with 8 nucleotides matching TRBD1. The V and J ends lost 0 bases and 6 bases, in that order; junction bases with no gene match: 9. The germline gives CDR1 MNHNY, CDR2 SVGAGI (reference sequence). This CDR3 is 16 amino acids long. The CDR3 DNA reads TGTGCCAGCAGTTACTCGACGGCAGGGGGCCAGAATGGCTACACCTTC. This translates into CASSYSTAGGQNGYTF.

The chain joins TRBV7-3 to TRBJ2-1; 13 bases align to TRBD2. This CDR3 region has 15 residues. CDR1 is SGHTA and CDR2 is FQGTGA in the germline V gene. J lost 6 bases, V lost 5 bases, and 4 bases had no gene match. The CDR3 reads CASSPGLAGSNEQFF. In nucleotides, the CDR3 is TGTGCCAGCAGCCCGGGACTAGCGGGAAGCAATGAGCAGTTCTTC.

This chain links TRBV4-2 with TRBJ1-4; D unclear. This CDR3 contains 15 residues. With 4 bases removed from V and 3 bases from J, the gap between germline ends came to 12 bases. CDR1 is LGHNA, CDR2 YNFKEQ, per germline. The CDR3 region is CASSPRLFSNEKLFF. In nucleotides, the CDR3 is TGTGCCAGCAGCCCCAGGCTTTTTTCTAATGAAAAACTGTTTTTT.

The rearrangement joins TRBV7-2 to TRBJ1-2; 9 bases map to TRBD1. CDR1 is SGHTA and CDR2 is FQGNSA in the germline V gene. J lost 0 bases, V lost 5 bases, and 4 bases had no gene match. CDR3 length equals 15 residues. The CDR3 region is CASSIRQGANYGYTF. CDR3 in DNA: TGTGCCAGCAGCATCCGACAGGGGGCTAACTATGGCTACACCTTC.

Worth noting for this clone: Different DNA sequences within this sample yield the same CDR3. V usage is TRBV3-1 (or the pseudogene TRBV3-2) and J usage is TRBJ2-2; unclear D gene. The CDR3 totals 13 residues. Per germline, CDR1 LGHDT and CDR2 YNNKEL (reference sequence). Trimming stripped 1 base from V and 2 bases from J, with 2 bases between. The CDR3 region has the DNA TGTGCCAGCAGCCAAGTAAACACCGGGGAGCTGTTTTTT. This gives the protein CASSQVNTGELFF.

V usage is TRBV6-2 or TRBV6-3 and J usage is TRBJ2-1; 8 positions match TRBD2. The germline gives CDR1 MNHEY, CDR2 SVGEGT. This CDR3 comprises 18 residues. Trimming at V came to 4 bases and at J to 8 bases, leaving 19 bases not matched to a gene. CDR3 amino acids: CASSFPRDSGAPIDEQFF. The CDR3 DNA follows: TGTGCCAGCAGTTTCCCCCGAGATAGCGGGGCTCCCATCGATGAGCAGTTCTTC.

J is TRBJ2-5 and V is TRBV7-9; TRBD2 matches at 9 bases. The CDR3 totals 15 residues. The V gene's germline CDR1 is SEHNR and CDR2 FQNEAQ (reference sequence). V lost 1 base and J lost 2; bases outside the gene matches: 2. The CDR3: CASSLVLAGQETQYF. DNA of the CDR3: TGTGCCAGCAGCTTAGTCCTAGCGGGGCAAGAGACCCAGTACTTC.

The chain employs TRBV6-4 and TRBJ2-3; 8 nucleotides agree with TRBD2. This CDR3 is built from 16 residues. With V trimmed by 3 bases and J by 2 bases, 7 bases remained unmatched. The germline CDR1 and CDR2 sequences are MRHNA and SNTAGT. This CDR3 is CASSEGRGALTDTQYF. CDR3 coding DNA: TGTGCCAGCAGTGAGGGGCGGGGGGCCCTCACAGATACGCAGTATTTT.

This clone came up once. The chain links TRBV7-9 to TRBJ1-1; a weak D match, TRBD1 (6 bases). V was shortened by 4 bases and J by 0 bases, with 18 bases between the two germline ends. The V gene's germline CDR1 is SEHNR and CDR2 FQNEAQ (reference sequence). The CDR3 has 17 residues. DNA for the CDR3: TGTGCCAGCAGCTCAGGGTGGACAGCAACCCTGAACACTGAAGCTTTCTTT. Protein: CASSSGWTATLNTEAFF. Based on the CDR3 plus reference TRBV7-9 and TRBJ1-1, the full variable domain is DTGVSQNPRHKITKRGQNVTFRCDPISEHNRLYWYRQTLGQGPEFLTYFQNEAQLEKSRLLSDRFSAERPKGSFSTLEIQRTEQGDSAMYLCASSSGWTATLNTEAFFGQGTRLTVV.

With regard to this clone: This sample includes further DNA sequences coding for the same CDR3. The rearrangement links TRBV7-9 to TRBJ2-7; D is unresolved. CDR1 and CDR2 (germline): SEHNR, FQNEAQ (reference sequence). This CDR3 comprises 11 residues. V lost 5 bases to trimming and J lost 4 bases, with 6 bases between them. DNA of the CDR3: TGTGCCAGCAGCGACAATTACGAGCAGTACTTC. As protein: CASSDNYEQYF.

The CDR3 nucleotides are TGTGCCACCGGCAATGAGCAGTTCTTC. Translated: CATGNEQFF. The V call is TRBV9, the J call TRBJ2-1; D is undetermined. This CDR3 has 9 amino acids. The germline V and J ends were trimmed by 9 bases and 6 bases, with 4 bases remaining between them. The germline V gene encodes CDR1 SGDLS and CDR2 YYNGEE. The full variable domain, in which reference TRBV9 and TRBJ2-1 provide the parts outside the CDR3, is DSGVTQTPKHLITATGQRVTLRCSPRSGDLSVYWYQQSLDQGLQFLIQYYNGEERAKGNILERFSAQQFPDLHSELNLSSLELGDSALYFCATGNEQFFGPGTRLTVL.

This chain links TRBV7-6 with TRBJ1-2; possible D gene TRBD1, 5 bases. Germline V lookup: CDR1 SGHVS, CDR2 FNYEAQ. The CDR3 length is 15 residues. V lost 4 bases, J lost 8 bases, and 20 bases lay in between. CDR3 in amino acids: CASSSYRVGVGGYTF. CDR3 DNA: TGTGCCAGCAGCTCCTATAGGGTGGGGGTCGGAGGCTACACCTTC.

Comments on this clone: Additional DNA sequences in this sample encode the identical CDR3. The chain couples TRBV7-9 to TRBJ2-2; no firm D call. Trimming left V 1 base short and J 4 bases short, with 1 base between. The CDR3 has 12 amino acids. Germline CDR1 reads SEHNR; CDR2 reads FQNEAQ (reference sequence). The CDR3, as DNA: TGTGCCAGCAGCTTAGGCACCGGGGAGCTGTTTTTT. It yields the protein CASSLGTGELFF.

The chain joins TRBV30 to TRBJ1-1; TRBD1 matches at 9 bases. Unmatched junction bases numbered 13, after V lost 5 bases and J lost 6 bases. The V gene's germline CDR1 is GTSNPN and CDR2 SVGIG (reference sequence). CDR3 length: 15 amino acids. The CDR3 loop is CAWVRPDRGRAEAFF. The DNA of the CDR3 is TGTGCCTGGGTACGACCAGACAGGGGGAGAGCTGAAGCTTTCTTT.

The rearrangement uses TRBV19 and TRBJ1-2; TRBD1 aligns across 9 bases. Germline CDR1 is LNHDA and CDR2 is SQIVND (reference sequence). The CDR3 loop spans 13 amino acids. Germline trimming cut 5 bases from V and 6 bases from J; bases unmatched to any gene: 4. In DNA form, the CDR3 reads TGTGCCAGTAGTCCAGGACAGGGGCATGGCTACACCTTC. It specifies CASSPGQGHGYTF. The full variable domain, completed using reference TRBV19 and TRBJ1-2, is DGGITQSPKYLFRKEGQNVTLSCEQNLNHDAMYWYRQDPGQGLRLIYYSQIVNDFQKGDIAEGYSVSREKKESFPLTVTSAQKNPTAFYLCASSPGQGHGYTFGSGTRLTVV.

This clone appeared once. Other DNA sequences in the same sample also yield this CDR3. V is TRBV6-4 and J is TRBJ1-1; D not resolved. This CDR3 spans 17 amino acids. Per the germline V gene, CDR1 is MRHNA and CDR2 is SNTAGT. The germline V and J ends were trimmed by 2 bases and 7 bases, with 23 bases remaining between them. In DNA form, the CDR3 reads TGTGCCAGCAGTGACCCCCGCCTGGGGTCCCCATCCGGTGAAGCTTTCTTT. Translating gives CASSDPRLGSPSGEAFF.

The genes are TRBV5-5 and TRBJ2-3; D is possibly TRBD2 (6 bases). V lost 0 bases and J lost 2, with 16 bases in between. Germline V gene data show CDR1 as SGHKS and CDR2 as YYEKEE (reference sequence). The CDR3 extends over 17 amino acids. The CDR3 region is CASSLEANGGLTDTQYF. The CDR3 DNA is TGTGCCAGCAGCTTGGAGGCTAACGGGGGACTCACAGATACGCAGTATTTT.

This rearrangement joins TRBV5-1 to TRBJ2-1, with D tentatively TRBD1 (5 bases). In germline, CDR1 is SGHRS, CDR2 YFSETQ. Trimming took 5 bases from V and 4 from J, leaving 13 bases between them. The CDR3 spans 14 residues. The chain's CDR3 is CASRQDAGYNEQFF. The CDR3 region has the DNA TGCGCCAGCAGACAAGACGCAGGGTACAATGAGCAGTTCTTC.

The chain has TRBV19 and TRBJ2-2; 12 nucleotides agree with TRBD2. The CDR3 is 16 amino acids. After removal of 3 bases from V and 6 bases from J, the junction contained 5 bases not matched to a gene. The germline gives CDR1 LNHDA, CDR2 SQIVND (reference sequence). DNA of the CDR3: TGTGCCAGTAGTATGGTTCTAGCGGGGGGGCCCGGGGAGCTGTTTTTT. Its protein product is CASSMVLAGGPGELFF.

For this clone: In the same sample, other DNA sequences code for this CDR3. The chain joins TRBV12-3 or TRBV12-4 to TRBJ2-7, with D unclear. This CDR3 is built from 12 residues. Trimming left V 0 bases short and J 3 bases short, with 3 bases between. As DNA, the CDR3 is TGTGCCAGCAGTTTAGCGCGCTACGAGCAGTACTTC. Its translation: CASSLARYEQYF.

The chain recombines TRBV7-3 with TRBJ1-1; no clear D gene. V lost 0 bases and J 0 bases, leaving 8 bases between the germline ends. The CDR3 has 15 residues. Germline CDR1 and CDR2: SGHTA and FQGTGA. In nucleotides, the CDR3 is TGTGCCAGCAGCTTAACTACAGCCTTGAACACTGAAGCTTTCTTT. Translated, it gives CASSLTTALNTEAFF.

The rearrangement joins TRBV29-1 to TRBJ2-1; 7 bases fit TRBD1. The CDR3 sequence is 13 residues long. Germline CDR1 and CDR2: SQVTM and ANQGSEA. V trimming: 6 bases; J trimming: 7 bases; junction bases outside the gene matches: 9. The CDR3 nucleotides are TGCAGCGTAACTCACAGGGGTAGGAATGAGCAGTTCTTC. Translated, it gives CSVTHRGRNEQFF.